These 17 T cell receptor beta chains share one sample of origin, sequenced in a study of cytomegalovirus exposure and HLA in healthy donors. Assay: immunoSEQ multiplex PCR; the TCRdb copy retains only in-frame clones and omits some. The sample lists fewer than 75,000 clones; roughly 94% were seen once. Source material: PBMCs. These TCRs come from a woman aged 18-35 years in good health and CMV-seropositive.

The chain recombines TRBV2 with TRBJ2-3; D is possibly TRBD1 (5 bases). V lost 7 bases and J lost 4, with 9 bases in between. The CDR3 has 12 amino acids. CDR1 SNHLY and CDR2 FYNNEI come from the germline V gene. The CDR3 region has the DNA TGTGCCAGCACAGGGTACCCAGATACGCAGTATTTT. This encodes CASTGYPDTQYF. Drawing the rest from reference TRBV2 and TRBJ2-3, the complete variable domain is EPEVTQTPSHQVTQMGQEVILRCVPISNHLYFYWYRQILGQKVEFLVSFYNNEISEKSEIFDDQFSVERPDGSNFTLKIRSTKLEDSAMYFCASTGYPDTQYFGPGTRLTVL.

This chain uses TRBV2 with TRBJ1-5, with 7 bases identical to TRBD1. The CDR3 is made up of 15 amino acids. Unmatched junction bases numbered 7, after V lost 4 bases and J lost 4 bases. Germline assignment: CDR1 SNHLY and CDR2 FYNNEI. The CDR3 is CASSGGTAGNQPQHF. Here the CDR3 DNA reads TGTGCCAGCAGTGGAGGGACAGCCGGAAATCAGCCCCAGCATTTT.

CDR3 region: CASSPSGSLTDTQYF. The CDR3 DNA sequence: TGTGCCAGCAGCCCCAGCGGGAGTTTAACAGATACGCAGTATTTT. The genes are TRBV7-3 and TRBJ2-3, with 8 bases that match TRBD2. Germline CDR1 is SGHTA and CDR2 is FQGTGA. This CDR3 has 15 residues. V lost 5 bases, J lost 3 bases, and 7 bases stayed unmatched.

J is TRBJ2-3 and V is TRBV9, with D perhaps TRBD2 (6 bases). The CDR3 has 15 residues. Between the trimmed V and J ends, which lost 0 bases and 0 bases, there was a span of 8 bases. Germline V gives CDR1 SGDLS, CDR2 YYNGEE. CDR3: CASSVDGSSTDTQYF. CDR3 nucleotides: TGTGCCAGCAGCGTAGACGGGAGCAGCACAGATACGCAGTATTTT.

V usage is TRBV5-1 and J usage is TRBJ2-7, with 10 bases identical to TRBD1. Looked up from germline, CDR1 is SGHRS and CDR2 is YFSETQ. This CDR3 is 12 amino acids long. V was clipped by 3 bases and J by 6 bases; unmatched bases: 0. CDR3 in DNA: TGCGCCAGCAGCTGGGACAGGGGCGAGCAGTACTTC. Its translation is CASSWDRGEQYF.

The chain has TRBV2 and TRBJ2-5; tentative D call: TRBD2 (5 bases). Germline CDR1 is SNHLY and CDR2 is FYNNEI. The CDR3 is 17 amino acids. V lost 6 bases, J lost 1 base, and 21 bases lay in between. The CDR3 region is CASRSAQKASRQETQYF. As DNA, the CDR3 is TGTGCCAGCAGATCCGCTCAAAAGGCTAGCCGCCAAGAGACCCAGTACTTC.

This clone showed up just once. This sequence joins TRBV19 and TRBJ2-2; D might be TRBD2 (5 bases). The germline V gene encodes CDR1 LNHDA and CDR2 SQIVND (reference sequence). The ends were cut back, 5 bases at V and 2 bases at J, with 15 bases in the middle. This CDR3 region has 16 residues. CDR3 sequence (DNA): TGTGCCAGTAGTTCGCCGGGGAACCATAACACCGGGGAGCTGTTTTTT. It encodes CASSSPGNHNTGELFF.

This chain links TRBV7-9 with TRBJ2-1; D uncertain. V shed 1 base and J shed 5 bases, with 12 bases lying between them. Germline V CDR1 and CDR2: SEHNR, FQNEAQ (reference sequence). The CDR3 runs to 15 residues. CDR3: CASSLGSSLHNEQFF. The CDR3 DNA sequence: TGTGCCAGCAGCTTAGGATCTTCTCTACACAATGAGCAGTTCTTC.

The chain links TRBV5-6 to TRBJ2-1; 10 bases agree with TRBD2. The CDR3 has 17 amino acids. The V gene end was trimmed by 2 bases and the J gene end by 4 bases; junction bases not matched to a gene: 9. Looked up from germline, CDR1 is SGHDT and CDR2 is YYEEEE. The CDR3 DNA is TGTGCCAGCAGCTTTACTACTAGCGGGGCTTTTTACAATGAGCAGTTCTTC. It encodes CASSFTTSGAFYNEQFF.

The chain combines TRBV29-1 with TRBJ1-2; a possible D gene is TRBD1 (5 bases). Per the germline V gene, CDR1 is SQVTM and CDR2 is ANQGSEA. Trimming left V 4 bases short and J 4 bases short, with 13 bases between. The CDR3 is 13 residues long. In DNA, the CDR3 is TGCAGCGTTGTGGGAGGGGATGGCTATGGCTACACCTTC. This gives the protein CSVVGGDGYGYTF.

The rearrangement links TRBV19 to TRBJ1-5; D is ambiguous. Per germline, CDR1 LNHDA and CDR2 SQIVND (reference sequence). V lost 2 bases to trimming and J lost 3 bases, with 11 bases between them. The CDR3 runs 15 residues. CDR3 loop: CASSIRRSNNQPQHF. The CDR3 DNA is TGTGCCAGTAGTATAAGGAGATCCAACAATCAGCCCCAGCATTTT. Variable domain in full (rest from reference TRBV19 and TRBJ1-5): DGGITQSPKYLFRKEGQNVTLSCEQNLNHDAMYWYRQDPGQGLRLIYYSQIVNDFQKGDIAEGYSVSREKKESFPLTVTSAQKNPTAFYLCASSIRRSNNQPQHFGDGTRLSIL.

This chain connects TRBV4-1 to TRBJ1-2, with 8 bases matching TRBD1. The V and J ends lost 4 bases and 2 bases, in that order; junction bases with no gene match: 6. Per germline, CDR1 MGHRA and CDR2 YSYEKL. The CDR3 extends over 15 amino acids. CDR3 in amino acids: CASSPEQGDNYGYTF. In nucleotides, the CDR3 is TGCGCCAGCAGCCCAGAACAGGGGGACAACTATGGCTACACCTTC.

The rearrangement links TRBV2 to TRBJ2-1, with TRBD2 matching 7 bases. The V segment lost 10 bases and the J segment 4 bases; nucleotides outside the gene matches: 22. CDR3 size: 18 residues. CDR1 and CDR2 (germline): SNHLY, FYNNEI. DNA of the CDR3: TGTGCCACCACCCCGGCTAGGCAGGGAGGGAGGGCTTACAATGAGCAGTTCTTC. Its protein is CATTPARQGGRAYNEQFF.

This sequence joins TRBV4-3 and TRBJ1-4; D possibly corresponds to TRBD1 (6 bases). The germline CDR1 and CDR2 sequences are LGHNA and YSLEER. The V and J ends lost 0 bases and 4 bases respectively, with 12 bases between them. CDR3 length: 16 amino acids. CDR3 nucleotide sequence: TGCGCCAGCAGCCAAGAGGGTGAGGGGGTTAATGAAAAACTGTTTTTT. It yields the protein CASSQEGEGVNEKLFF.

The chain uses TRBV6-6 and TRBJ2-1; D is perhaps TRBD2 (5 bases). Germline values: CDR1 MNHNY, CDR2 SVGAGI (reference sequence). Trimming cost V 6 bases and J 0 bases, with 12 bases left between them. The CDR3 is 15 amino acids. The CDR3, as DNA: TGTGCCAGCAGATCCAGCCGGGACTCCTACAATGAGCAGTTCTTC. Translated, it gives CASRSSRDSYNEQFF.

The chain employs TRBV7-9 and TRBJ1-3, with TRBD1 matching over 8 bases. Germline CDR1 reads SEHNR; CDR2 reads FQNEAQ (reference sequence). CDR3 length: 15 amino acids. The ends lost 4 bases at V and 0 bases at J; junction bases unmatched: 2. The CDR3 coding sequence is TGTGCCAGCAGCTCGGACAGGGACTCTGGAAACACCATATATTTT. Residues: CASSSDRDSGNTIYF.

The chain uses TRBV2 and TRBJ2-7, with 9 nucleotides matching TRBD1. The CDR3 length is 14 residues. CDR1 is SNHLY and CDR2 is FYNNEI in the germline V gene. V gave up 6 bases and J gave up 1 base; unmatched junction bases: 4. DNA for the CDR3: TGTGCCAGCAGGCCGGGACAGGGTTCCTACGAGCAGTACTTC. Protein sequence: CASRPGQGSYEQYF.